The source of this T cell receptor (beta chain) is a study of blood T cell repertoires in COVID-19. TCRdb's table, derived via immunoSEQ multiplex PCR, lists solely in-frame clones and lacks some. The sample holds around 110,000 clones; over 65% are singletons and the top ten take 4% to 5%. Germline V gives CDR1 SSHAT, CDR2 FNYEAQ (reference sequence). The V segment lost 5 bases and the J segment 5 bases; nucleotides outside the gene matches: 3. This CDR3 spans 13 amino acids. The chain combines TRBV7-7 with TRBJ1-1, with TRBD1 identical over 9 bases. The sample taken for sequencing was peripheral blood. This TCR derives from a woman in her sixties or seventies with acute or convalescent COVID-19. In nucleotides, the CDR3 is TGTGCCAGCAGCCGCGACAGGGGGACTGAAGCTTTCTTT. Protein sequence: CASSRDRGTEAFF.